The clone carrying this T cell receptor beta chain was recorded once. These data come from a study of blood T cell repertoires in COVID-19. Profiling relied on immunoSEQ multiplex PCR, and the TCRdb table lists in-frame clones only, not all of them. The sample shows 90,000 to 120,000 clones, approximately 89% of them seen only once. The ends were cut back, 7 bases at V and 5 bases at J, with 15 bases in the middle. The CDR3 sequence is 14 residues long. Germline CDR1 and CDR2: MNHEY and SVGAGI. This TCR derives from a man aged 50-59 years with active or convalescent COVID-19. This chain links TRBV6-5 with TRBJ1-5, with D perhaps TRBD1 (5 bases). The source material was peripheral blood. The CDR3 DNA is TGTGCCAGCACCGGACGGGGGAAGGATCAGCCCCAGCATTTT. The encoded protein is CASTGRGKDQPQHF.